These 22 T cell receptor beta chains share one sample of origin, sequenced in a study of siplizumab effects on memory and regulatory T cells. TCRdb keeps only in-frame clones here, not all; method: immunoSEQ multiplex PCR. The sample has 80,000 to 130,000 clones, just over 90% seen once. Source material: Tregs sorted from blood. These receptors came from a human donor in good health.

This clone is a singleton in its sample. The chain is built from TRBV5-6 and TRBJ1-1; D gene unclear. Germline loops: CDR1 SGHDT, CDR2 YYEEEE. Trimming stripped 4 bases from V and 5 bases from J, with 21 bases between. The CDR3 totals 16 residues. This CDR3 is CASSPLGLRGGTEAFF. In DNA, the CDR3 is TGTGCCAGCAGCCCGCTTGGCCTGAGAGGTGGGACTGAAGCTTTCTTT.

The chain carries TRBV7-2 and TRBJ2-5; 8 nucleotides align to TRBD2. With 4 bases clipped from V and 1 base from J, the junction kept 5 bases outside the gene matches. The CDR3 consists of 15 residues. The germline gives CDR1 SGHTA, CDR2 FQGNSA. The CDR3 is CASSSGGWFQETQYF. As DNA, the CDR3 is TGTGCCAGCAGCTCGGGGGGGTGGTTCCAAGAGACCCAGTACTTC.

V gene TRBV5-1 combines with J gene TRBJ1-5; weak D call: TRBD1 (5 bases). The germline CDR1 and CDR2 sequences are SGHRS and YFSETQ. The CDR3 has 15 amino acids. V dropped 3 bases and J dropped 2 bases, with 12 bases sitting between them. CDR3 region: CASSSPRDGNQPQHF. The CDR3 DNA reads as TGCGCCAGCAGCTCACCGCGGGACGGCAATCAGCCCCAGCATTTT.

This chain joins TRBV10-1 and TRBJ2-2, with TRBD2 matching over 7 bases. V lost 8 bases, J lost 1 base, and 4 bases stayed unmatched. The CDR3 runs to 14 residues. Germline V gene data show CDR1 as WNHNN and CDR2 as SYGVQD (reference sequence). CDR3 residues: CASSASGNTGELFF. Here the CDR3 DNA reads TGCGCCAGCTCGGCTAGCGGGAACACCGGGGAGCTGTTTTTT.

The CDR3 coding sequence is TGTGCCAGCAGCTTCACCCACAATGAGCAGTTCTTC. Protein product: CASSFTHNEQFF. This chain joins TRBV11-3 and TRBJ2-1, with D uncertain. Germline V gene sequence: CDR1 SGHNT, CDR2 YENEEA. This CDR3 has 12 amino acids. V lost 3 bases, J lost 5 bases, and 5 bases lay in between.

CDR3 bases: TGTGCCAGCAGTACCGACTTATCCTACGAGCAGTACTTC. Its protein product is CASSTDLSYEQYF. This chain connects TRBV5-4 to TRBJ2-7, with D uncertain. Germline CDR1 SGHNT, CDR2 YYREEE (reference sequence). The V and J ends lost 5 bases and 1 base respectively, with 10 bases between them. The CDR3 consists of 13 residues.

The chain joins TRBV2 to TRBJ1-2, with 9 bases fitting TRBD1. Looked up from germline, CDR1 is SNHLY and CDR2 is FYNNEI. V was pared by 5 bases and J by 2 bases, with 12 bases of the junction left unmatched. CDR3 length: 17 residues. The CDR3 spells CASSLGTGWALNYGYTF. The DNA for the CDR3 is TGTGCCAGCAGTCTTGGGACAGGGTGGGCTTTGAACTATGGCTACACCTTC. The full variable domain, completed using reference TRBV2 and TRBJ1-2, is EPEVTQTPSHQVTQMGQEVILRCVPISNHLYFYWYRQILGQKVEFLVSFYNNEISEKSEIFDDQFSVERPDGSNFTLKIRSTKLEDSAMYFCASSLGTGWALNYGYTFGSGTRLTVV.

The CDR3 here is CSARTGGTNNEQFF. The CDR3 DNA reads as TGCAGCGCCAGGACAGGGGGTACCAACAATGAGCAGTTCTTC. The chain joins TRBV29-1 to TRBJ2-1; 10 nucleotides align to TRBD1. J was trimmed by 5 bases and V by 7 bases; bases with no gene match: 8. The CDR3 spans 14 residues. Looked up from germline, CDR1 is SQVTM and CDR2 is ANQGSEA.

The rearrangement links TRBV5-1 to TRBJ2-6, with 10 bases that match TRBD2. V dropped 4 bases and J dropped 0; count of bases not matched to a gene: 10. This CDR3 comprises 19 residues. CDR1 SGHRS and CDR2 YFSETQ come from the germline V gene. CDR3 residues: CASSERTSGAFSGANVLTF. DNA for the CDR3: TGCGCCAGCAGCGAGAGGACTAGCGGAGCCTTCTCTGGGGCCAACGTCCTGACTTTC.

This chain uses TRBV2 with TRBJ2-7; 9 bases match TRBD2. The J segment lost 6 bases and the V segment lost 6 bases, leaving 3 bases of the junction unmatched. From germline, CDR1 is SNHLY and CDR2 FYNNEI. The CDR3 is 12 amino acids. The chain's CDR3 is CASSAGGAEQYF. CDR3 bases: TGTGCCAGCAGCGCGGGAGGGGCCGAGCAGTACTTC.

The chain links TRBV18 to TRBJ1-5; D remains unclear. Germline assignment: CDR1 KGHSH and CDR2 LQKENI. This CDR3 contains 14 residues. V was shortened by 0 bases and J by 0 bases, with 3 bases between the two germline ends. CDR3 sequence reads: CASSPPDSNQPQHF. CDR3 in DNA: TGTGCCAGCTCACCACCCGATAGCAATCAGCCCCAGCATTTT.

V and J are TRBV6-5 and TRBJ2-7; 10 bases are a match to TRBD1. This CDR3 spans 14 amino acids. Germline loops: CDR1 MNHEY, CDR2 SVGAGI. V lost 0 bases, J lost 12 bases, and 8 bases stayed unmatched. In DNA, the CDR3 is TGTGCCAGCAGTTACTCGAGGGGGACAGGGGTACCGTACTTC. Translated: CASSYSRGTGVPYF.

The chain carries TRBV18 and TRBJ2-7; the D is unclear. The CDR3 is 11 amino acids. V was shortened by 3 bases and J by 7 bases, with 7 bases between the two germline ends. CDR1 is KGHSH and CDR2 is LQKENI in the germline V gene. The CDR3 is CASSPLREQYF. The CDR3 nucleotides are TGTGCCAGCTCACCCTTGCGGGAGCAGTACTTC.

This chain links TRBV2 with TRBJ2-5; D remains unclear. The germline V gene has CDR1 SNHLY and CDR2 FYNNEI. V was shortened by 7 bases and J by 5 bases, with 17 bases between the two germline ends. This CDR3 has 14 amino acids. The CDR3 DNA reads as TGTGCCAGCACCGCAAGTCCAGCGTTTGAGACCCAGTACTTC. Its protein is CASTASPAFETQYF.

The genes are TRBV10-1 and TRBJ2-1; 9 bases are shared with TRBD1. V shed 6 bases, J shed 7 bases, and the junction held 10 bases outside the gene matches. CDR1 is WNHNN and CDR2 is SYGVQD in the germline V gene (reference sequence). This CDR3 is 15 amino acids long. Here the CDR3 reads CASSRTGARWNEQFF. DNA for the CDR3: TGCGCCAGCAGCCGGACAGGGGCGAGGTGGAATGAGCAGTTCTTC.

In DNA form, the CDR3 reads TGTGCCAGCAGGCCAGGGGAAGGAAACACCATATATTTT. It yields the protein CASRPGEGNTIYF. The V gene is TRBV2, the J gene TRBJ1-3; D perhaps matches TRBD1 (6 bases). The CDR3 is 13 residues long. Per the germline V gene, CDR1 is SNHLY and CDR2 is FYNNEI. V lost 6 bases and J lost 4, with 10 bases in between.

This clone has a handful of counts. V gene TRBV10-1 combines with J gene TRBJ1-1; no clear D gene. The V and J ends lost 0 bases and 2 bases respectively, with 7 bases between them. This CDR3 has 14 residues. Per germline, CDR1 WNHNN and CDR2 SYGVQD (reference sequence). The CDR3 DNA reads TGCGCCAGCAGTGAGTCAGGAGGAAACACTGAAGCTTTCTTT. This translates into CASSESGGNTEAFF.

The V gene is TRBV19, the J gene TRBJ1-6, with a tentative D call TRBD1 (5 bases). This CDR3 region has 14 residues. Trimming left V 3 bases short and J 10 bases short, with 13 bases between. Germline V gives CDR1 LNHDA, CDR2 SQIVND (reference sequence). The CDR3 DNA reads as TGTGCCAGTAGTATTTTGGGGCGGCAATCACCCCTCCACTTT. Protein sequence: CASSILGRQSPLHF.

The J gene is TRBJ1-3, the V gene TRBV5-1; D is undetermined. The germline CDR1 and CDR2 sequences are SGHRS and YFSETQ. This CDR3 comprises 16 residues. Trimming shortened V by 0 bases and J by 0 bases, and 10 bases separated the two germline ends. CDR3 loop: CASSLAAANSGNTIYF. In nucleotides, the CDR3 is TGCGCCAGCAGCTTGGCCGCGGCGAACTCTGGAAACACCATATATTTT.

The chain combines TRBV19 with TRBJ1-1; perhaps TRBD1 as D (6 bases). V lost 1 base, J lost 10 bases, and 13 bases lay in between. The germline gives CDR1 LNHDA, CDR2 SQIVND (reference sequence). The CDR3 covers 13 residues. The CDR3 loop is CASSIGTGTGAFF. CDR3 bases: TGTGCCAGTAGTATAGGAACAGGGACCGGAGCTTTCTTT.

The CDR3 DNA reads as TGTGCCAGCACTTCGAGGACAGGCTCCTTTTTGAACTATGGCTACACCTTC. It encodes CASTSRTGSFLNYGYTF. The V call is TRBV27, the J call TRBJ1-2; 7 bases fit TRBD1. Per germline, CDR1 MNHEY and CDR2 SMNVEV (reference sequence). With 7 bases clipped from V and 2 bases from J, the junction kept 16 bases outside the gene matches. The length of the CDR3 is 17 residues.

This clone was found once. V gene TRBV29-1 combines with J gene TRBJ2-7, with D tentatively TRBD1 (6 bases). The CDR3 runs to 12 residues. Per germline, CDR1 SQVTM and CDR2 ANQGSEA. The V gene lost 8 bases and the J gene lost 0 bases, with 11 bases spanning the gap. Written as DNA, the CDR3 is TGCAGCTCCAGGGACAACTCCTACGAGCAGTACTTC. Protein sequence: CSSRDNSYEQYF.